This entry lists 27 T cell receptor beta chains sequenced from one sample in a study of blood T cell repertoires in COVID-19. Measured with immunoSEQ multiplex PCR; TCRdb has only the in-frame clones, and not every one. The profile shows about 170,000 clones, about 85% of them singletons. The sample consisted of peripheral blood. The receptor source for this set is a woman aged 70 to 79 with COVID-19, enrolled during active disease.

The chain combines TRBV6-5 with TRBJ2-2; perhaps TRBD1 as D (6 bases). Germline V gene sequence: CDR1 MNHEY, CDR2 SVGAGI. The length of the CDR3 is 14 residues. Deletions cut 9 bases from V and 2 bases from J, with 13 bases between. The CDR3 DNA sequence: TGTGCCAGTACGGGACACGAAAACACCGGGGAGCTGTTTTTT. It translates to CASTGHENTGELFF.

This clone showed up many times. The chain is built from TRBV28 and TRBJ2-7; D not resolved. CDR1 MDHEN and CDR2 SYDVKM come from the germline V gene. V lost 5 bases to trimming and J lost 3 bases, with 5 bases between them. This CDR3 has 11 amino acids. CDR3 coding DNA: TGTGCCAGCAGTCTGTACTACGAGCAGTACTTC. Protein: CASSLYYEQYF.

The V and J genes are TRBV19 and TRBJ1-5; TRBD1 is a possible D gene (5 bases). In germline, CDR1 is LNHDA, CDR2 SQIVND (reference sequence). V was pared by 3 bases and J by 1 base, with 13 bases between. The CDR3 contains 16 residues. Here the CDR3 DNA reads TGTGCCAGTAGTATGGGCTCAGGGTGGAGCAATCAGCCCCAGCATTTT. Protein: CASSMGSGWSNQPQHF.

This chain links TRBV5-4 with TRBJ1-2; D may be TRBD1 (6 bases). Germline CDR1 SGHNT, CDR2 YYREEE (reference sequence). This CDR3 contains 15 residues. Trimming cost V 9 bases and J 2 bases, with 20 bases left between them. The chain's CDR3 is CATHRPGTPNYGYTF. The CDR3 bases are TGTGCCACCCACCGACCCGGGACACCCAACTATGGCTACACCTTC.

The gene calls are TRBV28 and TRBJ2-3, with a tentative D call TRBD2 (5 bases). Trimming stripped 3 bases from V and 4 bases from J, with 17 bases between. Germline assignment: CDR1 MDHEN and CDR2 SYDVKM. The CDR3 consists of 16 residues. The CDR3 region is CASSFIEGVRPDTQYF. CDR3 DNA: TGTGCCAGCAGTTTCATCGAGGGAGTAAGGCCAGATACGCAGTATTTT.

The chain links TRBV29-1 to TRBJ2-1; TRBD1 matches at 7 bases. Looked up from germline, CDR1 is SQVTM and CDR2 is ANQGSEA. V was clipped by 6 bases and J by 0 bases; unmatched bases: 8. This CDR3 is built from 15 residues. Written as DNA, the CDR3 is TGCAGCGTAGCCCGGGACAGAAGCTCCTACAATGAGCAGTTCTTC. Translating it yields CSVARDRSSYNEQFF.

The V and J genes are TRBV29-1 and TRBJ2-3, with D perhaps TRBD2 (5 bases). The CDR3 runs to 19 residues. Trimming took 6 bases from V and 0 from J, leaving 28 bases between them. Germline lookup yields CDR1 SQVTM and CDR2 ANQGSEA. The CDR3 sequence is CSVGSLWVEEVTSTDTQYF. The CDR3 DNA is TGCAGCGTGGGGTCTTTATGGGTAGAGGAGGTCACCAGCACAGATACGCAGTATTTT.

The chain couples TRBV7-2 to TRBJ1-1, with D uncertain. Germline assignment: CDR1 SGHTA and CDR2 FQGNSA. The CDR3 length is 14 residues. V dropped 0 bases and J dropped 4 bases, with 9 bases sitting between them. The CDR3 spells CASSLARRGTEAFF. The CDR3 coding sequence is TGTGCCAGCAGCTTAGCTCGACGAGGCACTGAAGCTTTCTTT.

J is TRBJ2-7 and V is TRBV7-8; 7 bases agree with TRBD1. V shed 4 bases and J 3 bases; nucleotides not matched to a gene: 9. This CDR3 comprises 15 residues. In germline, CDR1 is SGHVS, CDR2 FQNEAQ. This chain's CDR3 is CASSSGVQGVYEQYV. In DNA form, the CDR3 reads TGTGCCAGCAGCTCAGGGGTTCAGGGGGTCTACGAGCAGTACGTC.

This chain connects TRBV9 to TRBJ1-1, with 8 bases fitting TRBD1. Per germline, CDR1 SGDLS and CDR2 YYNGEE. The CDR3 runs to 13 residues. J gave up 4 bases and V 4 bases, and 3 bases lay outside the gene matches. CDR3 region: CASSPTGVTEAFF. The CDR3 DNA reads TGTGCCAGCAGCCCGACAGGGGTCACTGAAGCTTTCTTT.

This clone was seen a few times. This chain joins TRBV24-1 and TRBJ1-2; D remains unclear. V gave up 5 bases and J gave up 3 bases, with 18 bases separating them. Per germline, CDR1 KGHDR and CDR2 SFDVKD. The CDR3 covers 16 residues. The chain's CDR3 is CATSGSLGSTYYGYTF. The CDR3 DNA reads TGTGCCACCAGTGGAAGTCTGGGCTCAACCTACTATGGCTACACCTTC.

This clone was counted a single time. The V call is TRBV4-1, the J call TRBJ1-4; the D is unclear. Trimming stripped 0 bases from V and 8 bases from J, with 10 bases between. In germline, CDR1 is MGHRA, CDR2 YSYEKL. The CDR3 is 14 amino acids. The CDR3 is CASSQDSRGEKLFF. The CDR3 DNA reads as TGCGCCAGCAGCCAAGATTCGCGAGGGGAAAAACTGTTTTTT.

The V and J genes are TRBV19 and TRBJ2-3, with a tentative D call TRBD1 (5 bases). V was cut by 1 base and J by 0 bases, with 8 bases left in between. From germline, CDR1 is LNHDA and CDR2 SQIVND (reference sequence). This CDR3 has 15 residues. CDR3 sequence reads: CASSIGQFSTDTQYF. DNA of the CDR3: TGTGCCAGTAGTATAGGACAGTTTAGCACAGATACGCAGTATTTT.

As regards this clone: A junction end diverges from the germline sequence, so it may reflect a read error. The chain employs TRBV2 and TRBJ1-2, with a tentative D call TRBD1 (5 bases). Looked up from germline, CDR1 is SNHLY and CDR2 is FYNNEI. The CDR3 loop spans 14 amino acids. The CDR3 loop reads CASSETPGNYGYAF. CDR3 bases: TGTGCCAGCAGTGAAACCCCAGGGAACTATGGCTACGCCTTC.

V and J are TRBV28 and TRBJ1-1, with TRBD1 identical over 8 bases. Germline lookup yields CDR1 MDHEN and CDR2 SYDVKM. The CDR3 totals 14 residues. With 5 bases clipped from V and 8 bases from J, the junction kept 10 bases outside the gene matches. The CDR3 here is CASSGDAYRGEAFF. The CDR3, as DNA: TGTGCCAGCAGTGGGGATGCCTACAGGGGGGAAGCTTTCTTT.

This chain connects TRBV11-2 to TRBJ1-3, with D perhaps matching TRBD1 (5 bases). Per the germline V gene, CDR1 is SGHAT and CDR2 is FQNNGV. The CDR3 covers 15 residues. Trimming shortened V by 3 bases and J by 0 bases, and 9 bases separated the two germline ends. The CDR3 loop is CASSLRGLSGNTIYF. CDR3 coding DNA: TGTGCCAGCAGCTTGCGGGGCCTCTCTGGAAACACCATATATTTT. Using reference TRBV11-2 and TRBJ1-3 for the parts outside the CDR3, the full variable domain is EAGVAQSPRYKIIEKRQSVAFWCNPISGHATLYWYQQILGQGPKLLIQFQNNGVVDDSQLPKDRFSAERLKGVDSTLKIQPAKLEDSAVYLCASSLRGLSGNTIYFGEGSWLTVV.

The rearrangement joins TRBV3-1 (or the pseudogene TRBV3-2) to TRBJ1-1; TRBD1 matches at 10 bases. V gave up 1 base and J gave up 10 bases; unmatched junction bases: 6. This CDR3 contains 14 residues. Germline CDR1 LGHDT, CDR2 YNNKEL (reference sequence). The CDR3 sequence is CASSQGTGGSRAFF. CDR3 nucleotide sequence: TGTGCCAGCAGCCAAGGGACAGGGGGATCGAGAGCTTTCTTT.

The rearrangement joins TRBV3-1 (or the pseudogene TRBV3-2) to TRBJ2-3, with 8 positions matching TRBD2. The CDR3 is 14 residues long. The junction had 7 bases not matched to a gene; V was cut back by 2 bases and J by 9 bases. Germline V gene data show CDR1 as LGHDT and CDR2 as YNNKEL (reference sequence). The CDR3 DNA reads TGTGCCAGCAGCCAATCGGGGGGGGCGCGGACGCAGTATTTT. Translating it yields CASSQSGGARTQYF.

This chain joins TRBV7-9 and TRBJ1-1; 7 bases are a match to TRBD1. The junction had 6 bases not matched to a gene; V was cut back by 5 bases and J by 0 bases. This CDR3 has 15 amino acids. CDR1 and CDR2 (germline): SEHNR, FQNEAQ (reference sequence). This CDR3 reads CASSKGQPMNTEAFF. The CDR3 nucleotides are TGTGCCAGCAGCAAGGGACAGCCTATGAACACTGAAGCTTTCTTT.

CDR3 DNA sequence: TGTGCCACCGCTAGAGGTTACCAAGAGACCCAGTACTTC. Protein: CATARGYQETQYF. This chain connects TRBV10-3 to TRBJ2-5; no clear D. Per the germline V gene, CDR1 is ENHRY and CDR2 is SYGVKD. The CDR3 sequence is 13 residues long. V gave up 10 bases and J gave up 0 bases, with 12 bases separating them.

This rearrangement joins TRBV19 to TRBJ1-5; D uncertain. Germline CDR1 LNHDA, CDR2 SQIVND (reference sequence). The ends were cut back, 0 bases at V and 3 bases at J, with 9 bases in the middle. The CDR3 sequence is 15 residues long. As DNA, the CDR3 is TGTGCCAGTAGTATAGAGGGCCATTACAATCAGCCCCAGCATTTT. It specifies CASSIEGHYNQPQHF. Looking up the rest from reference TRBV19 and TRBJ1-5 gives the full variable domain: DGGITQSPKYLFRKEGQNVTLSCEQNLNHDAMYWYRQDPGQGLRLIYYSQIVNDFQKGDIAEGYSVSREKKESFPLTVTSAQKNPTAFYLCASSIEGHYNQPQHFGDGTRLSIL.

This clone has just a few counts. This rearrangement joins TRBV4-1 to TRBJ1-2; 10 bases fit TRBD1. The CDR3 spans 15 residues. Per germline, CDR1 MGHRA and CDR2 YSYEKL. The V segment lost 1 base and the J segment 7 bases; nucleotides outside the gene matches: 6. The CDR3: CASSQVSTGGSGYTF. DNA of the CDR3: TGCGCCAGCAGCCAAGTTTCGACAGGGGGCTCTGGCTACACCTTC.

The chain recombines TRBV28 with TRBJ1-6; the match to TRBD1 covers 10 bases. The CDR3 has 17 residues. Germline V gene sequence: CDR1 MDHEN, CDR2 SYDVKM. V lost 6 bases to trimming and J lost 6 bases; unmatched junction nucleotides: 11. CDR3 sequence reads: CASSPLGQGVFNSPLHF. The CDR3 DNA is TGTGCCAGCAGCCCTCTAGGACAGGGGGTCTTTAATTCACCCCTCCACTTT.

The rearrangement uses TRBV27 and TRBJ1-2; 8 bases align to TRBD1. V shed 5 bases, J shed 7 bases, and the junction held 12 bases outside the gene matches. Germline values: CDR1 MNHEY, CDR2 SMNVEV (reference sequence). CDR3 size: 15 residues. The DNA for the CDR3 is TGTGCCAGCAGTCACCAACAGGGGGGTGGGGGTGGCTACACCTTC. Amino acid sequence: CASSHQQGGGGGYTF.

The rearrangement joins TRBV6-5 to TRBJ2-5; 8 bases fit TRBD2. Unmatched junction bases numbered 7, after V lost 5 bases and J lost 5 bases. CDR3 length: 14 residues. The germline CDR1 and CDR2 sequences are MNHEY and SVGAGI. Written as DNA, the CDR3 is TGTGCCAGCAGTACCGGGACTAGGATGGAGACCCAGTACTTC. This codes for CASSTGTRMETQYF.

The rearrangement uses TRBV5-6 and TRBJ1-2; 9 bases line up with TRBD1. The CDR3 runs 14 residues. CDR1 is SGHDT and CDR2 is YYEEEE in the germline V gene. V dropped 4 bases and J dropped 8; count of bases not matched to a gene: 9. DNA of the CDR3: TGTGCCAGCAGCCGAGGGACAGGGAAAGCCGGCTACACCTTC. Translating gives CASSRGTGKAGYTF.

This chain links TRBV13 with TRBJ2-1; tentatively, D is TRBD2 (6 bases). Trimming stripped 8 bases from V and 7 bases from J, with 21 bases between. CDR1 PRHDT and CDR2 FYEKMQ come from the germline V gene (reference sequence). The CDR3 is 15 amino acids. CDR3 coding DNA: TGTGCCAGCTCCGGGCGGGATGAGGTATGGAATGAGCAGTTCTTC. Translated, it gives CASSGRDEVWNEQFF.